The clone carrying this T cell receptor (beta chain) showed up just a few times. Its antigen is still unknown. CDR3 length equals 12 residues. V was cut by 7 bases and J by 7 bases, with 15 bases left in between. Germline loops: CDR1 SQVTM, CDR2 ANQGSEA. The sample belongs to a study of T-cell memory formation after mild COVID-19. General study results and limits: Clones contracting over day 15 to 85 were CD4/CD8 balanced, with later expanders leaning CD4+.

Via MiXCR, TCRdb re-called the 5' RACE reads, giving one row per CDR3 protein. The table shows under 400,000 distinct CDR3 sequences, with 25% to 30% occurring only once. Sequenced material: PBMCs or a T cell subset sorted from them (not recorded which). The rearrangement uses TRBV29-1 and TRBJ2-3; D perhaps matches TRBD1 (6 bases). The clonotype was recovered from an adult woman who had mild COVID-19 (a few samples of this study predate the infection). Cell type and time point are not known. CDR3 protein: CSAASGTYTQYF. The CDR3 DNA reads TGCAGCGCCGCATCCGGGACATATACGCAGTATTTT.